The entry below describes one T cell receptor (beta chain). The antigen is undetermined. The record originates from a study of T cells in Graves' hyperthyroidism and ophthalmopathy. Study results and caveats: Ophthalmopathy could be told apart from stable hyperthyroidism with a 13 V-J model. The model forecast ophthalmopathy, anticipating it by a median around 6.9 months before onset. Appearing also in blood were most of the thyroid clonotypes expanded above 0.001.

V was clipped by 2 bases and J by 5 bases; unmatched bases: 15. The CDR3 contains 20 residues. From germline, CDR1 is MNHNS and CDR2 SASEGT. Amplified TCR beta CDR3 regions derived from RNA transcripts. HTBI primers were employed in a first-round RT-PCR of the TCR CDR3. TCRdb redid the calling of the multiplex PCR reads with MiXCR, one entry per CDR3 protein. The table has around 610,000 distinct CDR3 sequences, roughly 14% seen once. The PBMCs had their origin in around 9.1 ml of fresh peripheral blood. The source material was blood. This receptor was obtained from a woman aged 40 to 50 with Graves' ophthalmopathy. This rearrangement joins TRBV6-1 to TRBJ2-5; 15 bases align to TRBD2. The CDR3 coding sequence is TGTGCCAGCAGTGAATTTGGGCTGAGGACTAGCGGGAGGGTGTGGGAGACCCAGTACTTC. Residues: CASSEFGLRTSGRVWETQYF.